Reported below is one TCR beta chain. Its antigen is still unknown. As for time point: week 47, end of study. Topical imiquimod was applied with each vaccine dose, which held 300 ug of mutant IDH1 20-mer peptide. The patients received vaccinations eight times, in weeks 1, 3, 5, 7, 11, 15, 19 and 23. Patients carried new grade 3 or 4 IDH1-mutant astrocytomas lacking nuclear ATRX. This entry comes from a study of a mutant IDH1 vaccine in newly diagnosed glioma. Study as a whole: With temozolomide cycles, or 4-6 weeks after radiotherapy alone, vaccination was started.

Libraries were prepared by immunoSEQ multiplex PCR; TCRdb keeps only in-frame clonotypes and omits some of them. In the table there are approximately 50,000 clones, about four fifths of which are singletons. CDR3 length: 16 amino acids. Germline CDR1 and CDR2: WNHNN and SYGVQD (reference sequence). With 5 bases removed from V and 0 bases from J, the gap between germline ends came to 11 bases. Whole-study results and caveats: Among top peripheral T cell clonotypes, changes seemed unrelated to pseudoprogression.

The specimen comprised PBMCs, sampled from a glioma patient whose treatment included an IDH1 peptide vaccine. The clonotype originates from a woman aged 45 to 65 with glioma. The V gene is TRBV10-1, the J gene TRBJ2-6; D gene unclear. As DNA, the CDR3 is TGCGCCAGCAGTCCCGGGTCGGGCTCTGGGGCCAACGTCCTGACTTTC. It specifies CASSPGSGSGANVLTF.